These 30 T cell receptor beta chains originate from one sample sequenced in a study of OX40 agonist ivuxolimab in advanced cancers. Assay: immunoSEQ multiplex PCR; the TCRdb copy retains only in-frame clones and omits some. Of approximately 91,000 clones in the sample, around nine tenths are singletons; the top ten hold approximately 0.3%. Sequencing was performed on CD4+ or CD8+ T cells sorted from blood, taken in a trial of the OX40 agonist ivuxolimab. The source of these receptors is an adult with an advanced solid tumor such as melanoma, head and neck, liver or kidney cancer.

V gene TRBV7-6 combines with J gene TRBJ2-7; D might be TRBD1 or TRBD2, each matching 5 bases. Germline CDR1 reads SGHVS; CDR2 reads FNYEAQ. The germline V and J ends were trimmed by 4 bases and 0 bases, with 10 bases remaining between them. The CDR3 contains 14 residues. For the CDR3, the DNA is TGTGCCAGCAGCTCCGAGGGGCTCTCCTACGAGCAGTACTTC. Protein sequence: CASSSEGLSYEQYF.

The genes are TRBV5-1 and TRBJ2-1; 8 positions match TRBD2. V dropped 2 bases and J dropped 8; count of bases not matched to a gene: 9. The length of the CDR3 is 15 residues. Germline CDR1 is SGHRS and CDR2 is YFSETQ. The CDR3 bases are TGCGCCAGCAGCTTAGTATCCGGGGGGGCCTATGAGCAGTTCTTC. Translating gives CASSLVSGGAYEQFF.

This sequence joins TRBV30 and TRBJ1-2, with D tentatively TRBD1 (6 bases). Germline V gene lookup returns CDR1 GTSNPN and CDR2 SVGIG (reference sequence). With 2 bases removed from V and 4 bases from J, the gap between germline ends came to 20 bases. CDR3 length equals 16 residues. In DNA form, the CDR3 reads TGTGCCTGGAGTACCATCGGGGGGCAGGGGATCTATGGCTACACCTTC. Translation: CAWSTIGGQGIYGYTF.

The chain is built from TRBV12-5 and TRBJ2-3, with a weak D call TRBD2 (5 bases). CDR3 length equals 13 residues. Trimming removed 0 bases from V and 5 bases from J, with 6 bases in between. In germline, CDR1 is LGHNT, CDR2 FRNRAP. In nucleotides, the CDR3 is TGTGCTAGTGGTTTGGTACGGGGAGATACGCAGTATTTT. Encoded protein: CASGLVRGDTQYF.

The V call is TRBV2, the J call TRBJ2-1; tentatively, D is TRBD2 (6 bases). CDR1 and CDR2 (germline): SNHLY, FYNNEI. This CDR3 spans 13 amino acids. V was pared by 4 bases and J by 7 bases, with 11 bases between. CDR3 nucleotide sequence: TGTGCCAGCAGTGCCGGACTATCTAATGAGCAGTTCTTC. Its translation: CASSAGLSNEQFF.

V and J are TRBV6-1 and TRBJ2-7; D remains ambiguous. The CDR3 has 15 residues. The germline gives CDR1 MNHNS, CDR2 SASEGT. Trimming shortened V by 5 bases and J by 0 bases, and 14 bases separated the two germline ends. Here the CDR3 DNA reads TGTGCCAGCAGTCCTACCGGTTCTAGCTCCTACGAGCAGTACTTC. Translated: CASSPTGSSSYEQYF.

The CDR3 loop is CASSRQGGTEAFF. CDR3 DNA: TGTGCCAGCAGCCGACAGGGAGGCACTGAAGCTTTCTTT. The V and J genes are TRBV6-5 and TRBJ1-1; 7 bases map to TRBD1. Germline lookup yields CDR1 MNHEY and CDR2 SVGAGI. V gave up 6 bases and J gave up 4 bases; unmatched junction bases: 5. The length of the CDR3 is 13 residues.

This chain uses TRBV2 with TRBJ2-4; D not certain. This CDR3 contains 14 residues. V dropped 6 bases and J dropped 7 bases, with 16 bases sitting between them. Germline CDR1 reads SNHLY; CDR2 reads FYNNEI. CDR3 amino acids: CASRVSVWVNIQYF. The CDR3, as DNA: TGTGCCAGCAGGGTGTCGGTCTGGGTGAACATTCAGTACTTC.

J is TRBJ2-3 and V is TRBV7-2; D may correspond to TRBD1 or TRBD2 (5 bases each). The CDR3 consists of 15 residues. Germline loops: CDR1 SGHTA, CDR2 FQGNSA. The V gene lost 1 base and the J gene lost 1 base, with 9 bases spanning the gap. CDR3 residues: CASSLDGAGTDTQYF. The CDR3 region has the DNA TGTGCCAGCAGCTTAGACGGGGCGGGCACAGATACGCAGTATTTT.

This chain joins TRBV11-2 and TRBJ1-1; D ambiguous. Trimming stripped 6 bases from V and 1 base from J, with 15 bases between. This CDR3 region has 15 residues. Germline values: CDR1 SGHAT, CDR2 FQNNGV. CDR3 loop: CASSQGPQANTEAFF. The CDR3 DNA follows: TGTGCCAGCAGTCAAGGACCACAAGCGAACACTGAAGCTTTCTTT.

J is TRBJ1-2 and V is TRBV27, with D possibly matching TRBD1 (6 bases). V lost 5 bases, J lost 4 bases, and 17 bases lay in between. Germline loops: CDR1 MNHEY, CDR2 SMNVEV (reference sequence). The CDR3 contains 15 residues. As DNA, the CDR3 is TGTGCCAGCAGTCTTAGACAGGCGGAGAGCTATGGCTACACCTTC. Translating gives CASSLRQAESYGYTF.

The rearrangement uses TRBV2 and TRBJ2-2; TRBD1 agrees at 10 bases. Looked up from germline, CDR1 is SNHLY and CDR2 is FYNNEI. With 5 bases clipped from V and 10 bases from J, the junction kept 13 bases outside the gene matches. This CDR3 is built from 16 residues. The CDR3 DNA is TGTGCCAGCAGTTCCGGGACAGGGGCTTCGTCGGTGGAGCTGTTTTTT. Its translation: CASSSGTGASSVELFF.

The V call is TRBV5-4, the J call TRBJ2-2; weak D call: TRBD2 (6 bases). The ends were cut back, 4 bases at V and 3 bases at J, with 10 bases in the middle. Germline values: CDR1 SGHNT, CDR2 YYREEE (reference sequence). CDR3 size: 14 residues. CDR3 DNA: TGTGCCAGCAGCCCGGGACTTTACACCGGGGAGCTGTTTTTT. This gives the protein CASSPGLYTGELFF.

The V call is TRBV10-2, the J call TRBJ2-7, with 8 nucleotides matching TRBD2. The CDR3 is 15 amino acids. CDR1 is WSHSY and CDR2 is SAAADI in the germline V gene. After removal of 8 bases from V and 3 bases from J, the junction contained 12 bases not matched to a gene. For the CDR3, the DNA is TGCGCCAGCGGCGGCTCAGCGGGGGCCTACTACGAGCAGTACTTC. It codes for CASGGSAGAYYEQYF.

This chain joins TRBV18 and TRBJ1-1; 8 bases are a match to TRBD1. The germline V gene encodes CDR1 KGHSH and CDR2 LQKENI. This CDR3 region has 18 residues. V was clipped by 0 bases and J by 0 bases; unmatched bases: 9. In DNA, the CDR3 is TGTGCCAGCTCACCACCAAGGACAGGGCAGGGCGTGAACACTGAAGCTTTCTTT. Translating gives CASSPPRTGQGVNTEAFF.

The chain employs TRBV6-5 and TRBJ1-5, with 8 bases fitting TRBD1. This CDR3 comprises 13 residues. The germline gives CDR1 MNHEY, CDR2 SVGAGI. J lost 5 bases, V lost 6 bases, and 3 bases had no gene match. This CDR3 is CASRQGGDQPQHF. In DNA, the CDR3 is TGTGCCAGCAGACAGGGGGGAGATCAGCCCCAGCATTTT.

The CDR3 region is CASSPGQRANYGYTF. CDR3 nucleotides: TGTGCCAGCAGCCCCGGACAGCGAGCTAACTATGGCTACACCTTC. The genes are TRBV7-9 and TRBJ1-2; D possibly corresponds to TRBD1 (6 bases). The CDR3 runs 15 residues. The germline V gene encodes CDR1 SEHNR and CDR2 FQNEAQ (reference sequence). V was trimmed by 5 bases and J by 0 bases, leaving 13 bases between them.

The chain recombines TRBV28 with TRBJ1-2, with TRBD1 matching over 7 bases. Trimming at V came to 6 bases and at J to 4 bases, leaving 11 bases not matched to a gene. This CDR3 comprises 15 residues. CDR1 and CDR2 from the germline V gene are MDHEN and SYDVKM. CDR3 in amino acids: CASREGARGLYGYTF. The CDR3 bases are TGTGCCAGCAGGGAGGGGGCCCGGGGACTCTATGGCTACACCTTC.

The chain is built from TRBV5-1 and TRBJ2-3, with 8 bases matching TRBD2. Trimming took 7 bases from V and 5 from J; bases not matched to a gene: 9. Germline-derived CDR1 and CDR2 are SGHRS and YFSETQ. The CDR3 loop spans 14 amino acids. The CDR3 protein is CASSGGAPGDTQYF. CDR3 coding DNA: TGCGCCAGCTCCGGGGGGGCTCCGGGAGATACGCAGTATTTT.

CDR3 sequence (DNA): TGTGCCAGCAGCTTGGGACTAGCGGGGGGGCTCCCTCGCACAGATACGCAGTATTTT. It is translated as CASSLGLAGGLPRTDTQYF. The V call is TRBV5-4, the J call TRBJ2-3; 14 nucleotides align to TRBD2. Germline V CDR1 and CDR2: SGHNT, YYREEE (reference sequence). The J segment lost 1 base and the V segment lost 0 bases, leaving 7 bases of the junction unmatched. This CDR3 is built from 19 residues.

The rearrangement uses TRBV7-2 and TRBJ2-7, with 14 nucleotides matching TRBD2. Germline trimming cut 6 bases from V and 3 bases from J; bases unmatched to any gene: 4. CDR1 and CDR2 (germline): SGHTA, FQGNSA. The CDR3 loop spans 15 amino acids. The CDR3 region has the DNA TGTGCCAGCAGATATGGGACTAGCGGGGGCTACGAGCAGTACTTC. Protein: CASRYGTSGGYEQYF.

In DNA form, the CDR3 reads TGTGCCAGCAGCCCAACGGATGGAACCAGGGAAGCTTTCTTT. Encoded protein: CASSPTDGTREAFF. V gene TRBV5-4 combines with J gene TRBJ1-1, with D hard to call. This CDR3 spans 14 amino acids. V lost 4 bases and J 8 bases, leaving 18 bases between the germline ends. Germline CDR1 and CDR2: SGHNT and YYREEE (reference sequence). Looking up the rest from reference TRBV5-4 and TRBJ1-1 gives the full variable domain: ETGVTQSPTHLIKTRGQQVTLRCSSQSGHNTVSWYQQALGQGPQFIFQYYREEENGRGNFPPRFSGLQFPNYSSELNVNALELDDSALYLCASSPTDGTREAFFGQGTRLTVV.

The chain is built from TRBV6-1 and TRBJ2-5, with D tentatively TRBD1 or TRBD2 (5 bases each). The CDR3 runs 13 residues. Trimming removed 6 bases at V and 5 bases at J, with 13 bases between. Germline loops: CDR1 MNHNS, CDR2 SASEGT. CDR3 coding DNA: TGTGCCAGCAGGGGGACCCTCGGGGAGACCCAGTACTTC. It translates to CASRGTLGETQYF.

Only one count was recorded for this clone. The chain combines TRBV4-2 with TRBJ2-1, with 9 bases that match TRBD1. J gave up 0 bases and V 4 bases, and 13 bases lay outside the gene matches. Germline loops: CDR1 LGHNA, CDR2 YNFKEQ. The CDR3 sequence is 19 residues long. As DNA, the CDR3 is TGTGCCAGCAGCCCGACCGGGACAGGGATTATCAGCTCCTACAATGAGCAGTTCTTC. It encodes CASSPTGTGIISSYNEQFF.

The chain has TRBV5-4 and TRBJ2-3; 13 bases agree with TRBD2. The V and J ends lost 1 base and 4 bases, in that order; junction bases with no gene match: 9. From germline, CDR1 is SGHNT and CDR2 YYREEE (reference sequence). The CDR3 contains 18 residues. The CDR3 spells CASSLLTSGGARADTQYF. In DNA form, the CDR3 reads TGTGCCAGCAGCTTGTTAACTAGCGGGGGGGCCAGGGCAGATACGCAGTATTTT.

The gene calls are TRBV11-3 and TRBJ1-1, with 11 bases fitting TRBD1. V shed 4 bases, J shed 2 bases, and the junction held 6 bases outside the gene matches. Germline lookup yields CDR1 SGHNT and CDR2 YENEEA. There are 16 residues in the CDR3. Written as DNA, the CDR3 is TGTGCCAGCAGCTCCGGGACAGGGGGGTACAACACTGAAGCTTTCTTT. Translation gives CASSSGTGGYNTEAFF. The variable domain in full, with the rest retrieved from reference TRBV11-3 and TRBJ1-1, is EAGVVQSPRYKIIEKKQPVAFWCNPISGHNTLYWYLQNLGQGPELLIRYENEEAVDDSQLPKDRFSAERLKGVDSTLKIQPAELGDSAVYLCASSSGTGGYNTEAFFGQGTRLTVV.

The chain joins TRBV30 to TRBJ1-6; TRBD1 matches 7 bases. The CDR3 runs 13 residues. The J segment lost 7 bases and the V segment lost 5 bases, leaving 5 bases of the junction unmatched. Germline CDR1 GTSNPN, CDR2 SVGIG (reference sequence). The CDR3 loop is CAWAQGTNSPLHF. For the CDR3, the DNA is TGTGCCTGGGCACAGGGGACCAATTCACCCCTCCACTTT. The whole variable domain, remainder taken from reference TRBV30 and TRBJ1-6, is SQTIHQWPATLVQPVGSPLSLECTVEGTSNPNLYWYRQAAGRGLQLLFYSVGIGQISSEVPQNLSASRPQDRQFILSSKKLLLSDSGFYLCAWAQGTNSPLHFGNGTRLTVT.

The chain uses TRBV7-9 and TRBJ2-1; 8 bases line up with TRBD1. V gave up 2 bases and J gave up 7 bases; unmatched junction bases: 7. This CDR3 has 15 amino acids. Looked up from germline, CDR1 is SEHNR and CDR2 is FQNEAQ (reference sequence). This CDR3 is CASSLIQGATNEQFF. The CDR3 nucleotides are TGTGCCAGCAGCTTAATTCAGGGGGCTACGAATGAGCAGTTCTTC.

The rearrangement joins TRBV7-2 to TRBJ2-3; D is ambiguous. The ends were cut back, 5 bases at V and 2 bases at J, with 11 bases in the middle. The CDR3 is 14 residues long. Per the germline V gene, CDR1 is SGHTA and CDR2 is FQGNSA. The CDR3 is CASSKDRNTDTQYF. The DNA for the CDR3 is TGTGCCAGCAGCAAAGACCGTAACACAGATACGCAGTATTTT.

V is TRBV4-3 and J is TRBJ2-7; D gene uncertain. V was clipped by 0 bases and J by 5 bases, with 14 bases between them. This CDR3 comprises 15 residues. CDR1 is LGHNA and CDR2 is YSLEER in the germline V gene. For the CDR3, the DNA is TGCGCCAGCAGCCAAGAATGGCGGCCCCGCGACGAGCAGTACTTC. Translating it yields CASSQEWRPRDEQYF.